This T cell receptor (beta chain) appears in the sequencing data of a study of blood T cell repertoires in COVID-19 (dated by TCRdb to the early 2020s). Looking at the study overall: Samples covering the acute and convalescent phases of COVID-19 were provided by collaborators in the United States, Italy and Spain. A de-identified subject ID, COVID-19 status, age in years and sex were almost always included in the sample metadata. HLA class I and class II types, where available, came from metadata supplied by the sample provider rather than from assay-based typing. Samples came from the ongoing ImmuneRACE study (first 160 participants) plus 1,254 subjects from 6 global collaborators. Deeply sampled blood TCRbeta repertoires from subjects exposed to, actively infected with, or recovered from COVID-19 were included in the dataset. The repertoires were released in a freely available public database intended as a resource for research on the immune response to SARS-CoV-2. The prospective study material was composed of cDNA or gDNA derived from T cells, B-cell-depleted T cells, or PBMCs. What the authors observed across the whole study: The quantity of clinical and demographic metadata differed by source and by participant and was supplied without curation.

TCRbeta CDR3 regions were amplified from genomic DNA by means of the immunoSEQ Assay, a bias-controlled multiplex PCR. The paper's processing steps were these. Nucleated cell counts per sample were estimated from amplification of reference gene primers within the assay. To quantify the absolute abundance of each unique TCRbeta CDR3 rearrangement, sequence reads were collapsed and filtered. For each sample, productive Simpson clonality was calculated as the square root of Simpson's diversity index over productive rearrangements. Here the immuneACCESS table is served through TCRdb, limited to in-frame sequences with V and J called. Missing clones are a known gap in these copies; in checked studies unresolved V genes cover under half, and the rest lacks a known reason. V, J and clone size are taken as reported in that table, and D and trimming were inferred from the DNA itself. This sample lists hundreds of thousands of clones; roughly 85% were detected once. Approximately 7.9% of the sample is in the top ten clones.

Each collaborating institution followed its own protocols to collect whole blood in K2EDTA tubes. Collaborator samples were shipped for TCRbeta analysis as frozen whole blood, isolated PBMCs, or DNA extracted from either sample type. This clone was detected many times. Its specific antigen is unknown. Base quality data are lacking; no much larger clone is found one base away. For CDR1 and CDR2, the germline V gene lists SGHRS and YFSETQ. The V and J ends are trimmed by 4 bases and 6 bases, leaving 19 bases between them. From the cysteine up to the phenylalanine, the CDR3 has a length of 16 residues. The kept DNA is CDR3 alone, 48 bases in frame from the first base.

Sequenced sample: peripheral blood. The V gene is TRBV5-1 and the J gene is TRBJ2-2; the best D guess is TRBD2, with 5 bases matching. This receptor was obtained from a human donor in a cohort sampled during active COVID-19. The CDR3 in this case is CASSVLGGGISGELFF. The sequenced DNA is TGCGCCAGCAGCGTCCTAGGAGGTGGGATATCCGGGGAGCTGTTTTTT.